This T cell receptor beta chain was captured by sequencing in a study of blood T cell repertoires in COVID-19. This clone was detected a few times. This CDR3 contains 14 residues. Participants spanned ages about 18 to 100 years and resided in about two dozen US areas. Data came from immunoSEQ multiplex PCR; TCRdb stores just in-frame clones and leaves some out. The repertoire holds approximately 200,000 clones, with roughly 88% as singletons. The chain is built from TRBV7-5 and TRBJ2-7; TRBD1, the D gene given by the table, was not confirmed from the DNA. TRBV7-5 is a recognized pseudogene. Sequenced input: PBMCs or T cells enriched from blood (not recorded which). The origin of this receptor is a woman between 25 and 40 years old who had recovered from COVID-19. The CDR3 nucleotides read TGTGCCAGAAGACTAAGACAGGGACCCTACGAGCAGTACTTC. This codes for CARRLRQGPYEQYF.